These T cell receptor beta chains were read from a single sample in a study of technical replicates of blood from several donors. Sequenced by immunoSEQ multiplex PCR; TCRdb stores in-frame clones only, minus some. The repertoire holds 70,000 to 95,000 clones, with 95% to 98% as singletons. The specimen was T cells isolated from PBMCs. The receptors derive from a human donor in good health. Each CDR3 is given with its conserved first and last residue. The order of the fields is clone size, D gene, J gene, V gene, CDR3 protein, CDR3 DNA. The D gene is left open where the match is weak. Clone size is not always given. Where it is, it says once, few, many or a class for expanded clones.

size: -
D: TRBD1
J: TRBJ1-2
V: TRBV18
CDR3: CASSALDRRTSNYGYTF
DNA: TGTGCCAGCTCCGCCCTGGACAGGCGTACATCTAACTATGGCTACACCTTC

size: -
D: -
J: TRBJ2-7
V: TRBV6-5
CDR3: CASSYGQSYEQYF
DNA: TGTGCCAGCAGTTACGGACAGTCCTACGAGCAGTACTTC

size: -
D: -
J: TRBJ1-1
V: TRBV5-8
CDR3: CASSGQFHTEAFF
DNA: TGTGCCAGCAGCGGACAGTTCCACACTGAAGCTTTCTTT

size: once
D: -
J: TRBJ2-2
V: TRBV11-3
CDR3: CASSFITSAGELFF
DNA: TGTGCCAGCAGCTTTATAACTAGTGCCGGGGAGCTGTTTTTT

size: -
D: TRBD1
J: TRBJ2-5
V: TRBV9
CDR3: CASSAHQTGRETQYF
DNA: TGTGCCAGCAGCGCCCACCAGACAGGGCGGGAGACCCAGTACTTC

size: -
D: -
J: TRBJ2-3
V: TRBV10-3
CDR3: CAISGSGTDTQYF
DNA: TGTGCCATCAGTGGCTCAGGAACAGATACGCAGTATTTT

size: -
D: -
J: TRBJ2-6
V: TRBV5-1
CDR3: CASSLDLSSGANVLTF
DNA: TGCGCCAGCAGCTTGGATCTGAGCTCTGGGGCCAACGTCCTGACTTTC

size: few
D: -
J: TRBJ1-1
V: TRBV7-9
CDR3: CASRESAGIRNTEAFF
DNA: TGTGCCAGCAGGGAAAGCGCAGGGATCAGGAACACTGAAGCTTTCTTT

size: -
D: TRBD1
J: TRBJ1-5
V: TRBV5-1
CDR3: CASSFRGGGQPQHF
DNA: TGCGCCAGCAGCTTTCGAGGGGGCGGTCAGCCCCAGCATTTT

size: -
D: -
J: TRBJ2-7
V: TRBV27
CDR3: CASSFWGQGTYEQYF
DNA: TGTGCCAGCAGTTTCTGGGGCCAGGGGACCTACGAGCAGTACTTC

size: -
D: TRBD2
J: TRBJ2-7
V: TRBV27
CDR3: CASGTGLAYEQYF
DNA: TGTGCCAGCGGGACGGGACTAGCCTACGAGCAGTACTTC

size: -
D: -
J: TRBJ2-2
V: TRBV6-6
CDR3: CASSYGSTGELFF
DNA: TGTGCCAGCAGTTACGGGAGCACCGGGGAGCTGTTTTTT

size: -
D: TRBD2
J: TRBJ2-3
V: TRBV7-6
CDR3: CASSLGLAGTTDTQYF
DNA: TGTGCCAGCAGCCTCGGACTAGCGGGGACCACAGATACGCAGTATTTT

size: -
D: TRBD2
J: TRBJ2-7
V: TRBV28
CDR3: CASALGLAYYEQYF
DNA: TGTGCCAGCGCCCTTGGACTAGCCTACTACGAGCAGTACTTC

size: -
D: -
J: TRBJ2-3
V: TRBV9
CDR3: CASSGHPGDTQYF
DNA: TGTGCCAGCAGCGGTCACCCAGGGGATACGCAGTATTTT

size: once
D: TRBD2
J: TRBJ2-5
V: TRBV2
CDR3: CASRQLAAKETQYF
DNA: TGTGCCAGCAGACAACTAGCGGCCAAAGAGACCCAGTACTTC

size: -
D: -
J: TRBJ2-1
V: TRBV4-1
CDR3: CASSQDGTQQFF
DNA: TGCGCCAGCAGCCAAGACGGGACTCAGCAGTTCTTC

size: -
D: -
J: TRBJ2-5
V: TRBV6-6
CDR3: CASSLDRTFQETQYF
DNA: TGTGCCAGCAGTTTAGACAGGACCTTCCAAGAGACCCAGTACTTC

size: -
D: TRBD2
J: TRBJ2-2
V: TRBV28
CDR3: CASSTTSGTSGTEYTGELFF
DNA: TGTGCCAGCAGTACCACTTCGGGGACTAGCGGGACCGAGTACACCGGGGAGCTGTTTTTT

size: -
D: TRBD2
J: TRBJ2-7
V: TRBV28
CDR3: CASSFAGVGSYEQYF
DNA: TGTGCCAGCAGTTTTGCGGGAGTGGGGTCCTACGAGCAGTACTTC

size: -
D: TRBD2
J: TRBJ2-7
V: TRBV28
CDR3: CASSLLTAGASYEQYF
DNA: TGTGCCAGCAGTTTACTCACAGCGGGGGCTTCCTACGAGCAGTACTTC

size: -
D: TRBD2
J: TRBJ2-3
V: TRBV30
CDR3: CAWSGLAADTQYF
DNA: TGTGCCTGGAGTGGACTAGCGGCAGATACGCAGTATTTT

size: -
D: -
J: TRBJ2-7
V: TRBV5-6
CDR3: CASRGARKGFYEQYF
DNA: TGTGCCAGCAGGGGTGCTAGAAAAGGATTTTACGAGCAGTACTTC

size: -
D: TRBD2
J: TRBJ2-1
V: TRBV4-2
CDR3: CASSHLAGLSFTYNEQFF
DNA: TGTGCCAGCAGCCATCTAGCGGGTTTATCTTTCACCTACAATGAGCAGTTCTTC

size: -
D: TRBD2
J: TRBJ2-2
V: TRBV7-9
CDR3: CASSSGTSGQNTGELFF
DNA: TGTGCCAGCAGCTCCGGGACTAGCGGGCAGAACACCGGGGAGCTGTTTTTT

size: -
D: -
J: TRBJ2-7
V: TRBV28
CDR3: CASSSGLSYEQYF
DNA: TGTGCCAGCAGTTCGGGACTTAGCTACGAGCAGTACTTC

size: -
D: TRBD2
J: TRBJ2-1
V: TRBV7-2
CDR3: CASSLELAGGINEQFF
DNA: TGTGCCAGCAGCTTAGAACTAGCGGGAGGTATAAATGAGCAGTTCTTC

size: -
D: -
J: TRBJ2-2
V: TRBV5-6
CDR3: CASSLEGAGELFF
DNA: TGTGCCAGCAGCTTGGAGGGGGCCGGGGAGCTGTTTTTT

size: -
D: -
J: TRBJ2-2
V: TRBV28
CDR3: CASSPSRENTGELFF
DNA: TGTGCCAGCAGTCCATCGCGGGAAAACACCGGGGAGCTGTTTTTT

size: -
D: TRBD1
J: TRBJ1-1
V: TRBV7-9
CDR3: CASSLPGTGRTEAFF
DNA: TGTGCCAGCAGCTTACCTGGGACAGGGCGCACTGAAGCTTTCTTT

size: -
D: -
J: TRBJ2-7
V: TRBV5-1
CDR3: CASRGSGEQYF
DNA: TGCGCCAGCAGAGGGTCGGGAGAGCAGTACTTC

size: -
D: -
J: TRBJ1-2
V: TRBV7-9
CDR3: CASMGASYGYTF
DNA: TGTGCCAGCATGGGAGCATCATATGGCTACACCTTC

size: -
D: -
J: TRBJ1-1
V: TRBV5-6
CDR3: CASSIGIASYFPNTEAFF
DNA: TGTGCCAGCAGTATCGGGATTGCGTCTTACTTTCCGAACACTGAAGCTTTCTTT

size: -
D: TRBD1
J: TRBJ1-1
V: TRBV9
CDR3: CASSGSRTGGEAFF
DNA: TGTGCCAGCAGCGGGTCTCGGACAGGAGGTGAAGCTTTCTTT

size: -
D: -
J: TRBJ2-2
V: TRBV28
CDR3: CASSSLSGTTFTGELFF
DNA: TGTGCCAGCAGTTCTCTCTCCGGGACAACTTTTACCGGGGAGCTGTTTTTT